This paragraph covers one T cell receptor beta chain sequence. The method was immunoSEQ multiplex PCR; TCRdb's version includes in-frame clones alone and lacks a portion of them. The repertoire consists of about 2,200,000 clones, with approximately 94% occurring once and the leading ten covering over 1.5%. Selected positively for CCR7 and CD45RO-negative, naive CD8 cells excluded terminally differentiated effector memory CD45RA+ cells. These data come from a study of shared clonotypes between healthy human individuals. Sequencing was carried out using naive CD8+ T cells from PBMCs. The source of this sequence is a man between 18 and 35 years old in good health. Some clones in this sample may be carry-over from other donors' samples.

The CDR3 loop reads CATNLGDRPTDTQYF. As DNA, the CDR3 is TGTGCCACCAACCTGGGGGACAGGCCCACAGATACGCAGTATTTT. V is TRBV28 and J is TRBJ2-3; TRBD1 matches 8 bases. CDR1 is MDHEN, CDR2 SYDVKM, per germline. Trimming cost V 10 bases and J 2 bases; bases outside gene matches: 11. This CDR3 is 15 amino acids long.